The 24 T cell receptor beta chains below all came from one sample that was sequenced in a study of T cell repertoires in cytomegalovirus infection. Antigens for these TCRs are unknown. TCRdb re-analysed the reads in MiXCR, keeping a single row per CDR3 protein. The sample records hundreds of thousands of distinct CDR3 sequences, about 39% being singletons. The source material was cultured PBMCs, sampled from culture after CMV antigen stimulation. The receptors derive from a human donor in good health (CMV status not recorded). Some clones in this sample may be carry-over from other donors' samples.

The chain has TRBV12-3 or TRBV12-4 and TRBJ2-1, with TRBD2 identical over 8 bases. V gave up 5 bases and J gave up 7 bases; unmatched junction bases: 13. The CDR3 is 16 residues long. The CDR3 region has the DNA TGTGCCAGCAGTGACCCTTTGGCGGGGGGTCTAAATGAGCAGTTCTTC. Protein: CASSDPLAGGLNEQFF.

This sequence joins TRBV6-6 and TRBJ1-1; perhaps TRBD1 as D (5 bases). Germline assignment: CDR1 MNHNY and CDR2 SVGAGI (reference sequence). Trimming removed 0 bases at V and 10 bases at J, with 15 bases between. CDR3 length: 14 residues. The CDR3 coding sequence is TGTGCCAGCAGTTACTCTCCGGGACCTCTGTTAGCTTTCTTT. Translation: CASSYSPGPLLAFF.

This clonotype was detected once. CDR3 region: CASRRRGGAYGYTF. For the CDR3, the DNA is TGTGCCAGCAGGCGGCGAGGGGGGGCCTACGGCTACACCTTC. The chain carries TRBV7-2 and TRBJ1-2; D is perhaps TRBD1 (6 bases). Germline lookup yields CDR1 SGHTA and CDR2 FQGNSA. This CDR3 is 14 amino acids long. V gave up 6 bases and J gave up 8 bases, with 19 bases separating them.

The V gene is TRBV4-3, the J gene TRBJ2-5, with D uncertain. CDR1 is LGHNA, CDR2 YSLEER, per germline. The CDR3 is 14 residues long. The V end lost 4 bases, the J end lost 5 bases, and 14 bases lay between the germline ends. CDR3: CASSPRQGLETQYF. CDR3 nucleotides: TGCGCCAGCAGCCCTAGGCAAGGGTTGGAGACCCAGTACTTC.

CDR3 DNA sequence: TGTGCCACCAGCAGAGGGACAGGGTCCTATGAGACCCAGTACTTC. The encoded protein is CATSRGTGSYETQYF. This sequence joins TRBV15 and TRBJ2-5; 8 bases agree with TRBD1. Germline CDR1 reads LNHNV; CDR2 reads YYDKDF (reference sequence). The CDR3 has 15 amino acids. V lost 1 base, J lost 5 bases, and 6 bases stayed unmatched. Complete variable domain (other parts from reference TRBV15 and TRBJ2-5): DAMVIQNPRYQVTQFGKPVTLSCSQTLNHNVMYWYQQKSSQAPKLLFHYYDKDFNNEADTPDNFQSRRPNTSFCFLDIRSPGLGDTAMYLCATSRGTGSYETQYFGPGTRLLVL.

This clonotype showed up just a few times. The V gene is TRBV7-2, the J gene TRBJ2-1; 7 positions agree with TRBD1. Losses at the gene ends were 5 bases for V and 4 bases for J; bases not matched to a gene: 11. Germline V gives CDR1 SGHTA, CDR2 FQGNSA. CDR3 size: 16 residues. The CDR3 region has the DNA TGTGCCAGCAGCCCCACAGGGGCAAGCCCTTACAATGAGCAGTTCTTC. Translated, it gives CASSPTGASPYNEQFF.

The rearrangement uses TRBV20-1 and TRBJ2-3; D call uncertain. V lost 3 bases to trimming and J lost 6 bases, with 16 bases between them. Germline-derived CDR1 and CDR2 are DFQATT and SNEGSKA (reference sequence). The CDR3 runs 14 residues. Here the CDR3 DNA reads TGCAGTGCTAGGAGACCAACATACTGGGATACGCAGTATTTT. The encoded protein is CSARRPTYWDTQYF.

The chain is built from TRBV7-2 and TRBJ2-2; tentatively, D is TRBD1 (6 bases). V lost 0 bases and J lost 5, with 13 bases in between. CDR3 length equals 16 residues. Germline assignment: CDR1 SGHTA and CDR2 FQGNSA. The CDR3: CASSLAGRGQTGELFF. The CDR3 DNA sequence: TGTGCCAGCAGCTTAGCGGGGCGAGGACAGACCGGGGAGCTGTTTTTT.

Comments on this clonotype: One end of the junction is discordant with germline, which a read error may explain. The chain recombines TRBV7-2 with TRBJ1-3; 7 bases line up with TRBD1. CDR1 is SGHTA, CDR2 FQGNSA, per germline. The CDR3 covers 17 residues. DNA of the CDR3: TGTGCCAGCAGCTTAATTGGGACAGAAGACTCTGGAAACACCGTATATTTT. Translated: CASSLIGTEDSGNTVYF.

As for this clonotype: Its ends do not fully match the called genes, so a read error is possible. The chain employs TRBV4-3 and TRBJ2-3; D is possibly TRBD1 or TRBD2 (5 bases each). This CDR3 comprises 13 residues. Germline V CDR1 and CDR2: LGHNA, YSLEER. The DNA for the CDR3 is TGCGCCAGCAGCCAAGATAATGGGGACCTGGTAGATTTT. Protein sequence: CASSQDNGDLVDF.

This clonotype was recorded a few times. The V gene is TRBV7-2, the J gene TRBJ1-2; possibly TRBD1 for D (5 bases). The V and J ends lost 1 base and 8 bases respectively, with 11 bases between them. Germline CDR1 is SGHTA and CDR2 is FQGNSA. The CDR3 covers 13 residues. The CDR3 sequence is CASSLVGLMGYTF. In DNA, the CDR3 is TGTGCCAGCAGCTTAGTGGGGCTTATGGGCTACACCTTC. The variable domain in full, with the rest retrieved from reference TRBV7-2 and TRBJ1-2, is GAGVSQSPSNKVTEKGKDVELRCDPISGHTALYWYRQSLGQGLEFLIYFQGNSAPDKSGLPSDRFSAERTGGSVSTLTIQRTQQEDSAVYLCASSLVGLMGYTFGSGTRLTVV.

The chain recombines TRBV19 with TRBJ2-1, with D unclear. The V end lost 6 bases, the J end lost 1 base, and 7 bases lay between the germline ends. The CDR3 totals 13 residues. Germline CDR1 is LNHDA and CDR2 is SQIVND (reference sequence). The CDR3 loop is CASRARSYNEQFF. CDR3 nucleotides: TGTGCCAGTAGGGCTCGGTCCTACAATGAGCAGTTCTTC.

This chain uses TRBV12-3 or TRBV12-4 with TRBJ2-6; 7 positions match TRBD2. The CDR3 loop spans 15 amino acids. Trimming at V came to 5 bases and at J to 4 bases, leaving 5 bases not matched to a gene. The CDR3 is CASSRAGTGANVLTF. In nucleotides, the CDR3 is TGTGCCAGCAGTAGAGCGGGGACCGGGGCCAACGTCCTGACTTTC.

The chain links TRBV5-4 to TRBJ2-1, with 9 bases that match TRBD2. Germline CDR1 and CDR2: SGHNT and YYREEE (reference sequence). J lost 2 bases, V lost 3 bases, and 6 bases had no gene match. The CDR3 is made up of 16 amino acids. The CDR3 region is CASSSAGGSTYNEQFF. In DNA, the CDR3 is TGTGCCAGCAGCTCGGCGGGGGGGAGTACCTACAATGAGCAGTTCTTC.

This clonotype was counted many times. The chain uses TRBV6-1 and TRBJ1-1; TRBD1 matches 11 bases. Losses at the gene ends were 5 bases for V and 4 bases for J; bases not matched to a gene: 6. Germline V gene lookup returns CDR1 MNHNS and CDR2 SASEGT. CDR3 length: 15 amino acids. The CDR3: CASSLAGTGGTEAFF. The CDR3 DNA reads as TGTGCCAGCAGTTTAGCCGGGACAGGGGGCACTGAAGCTTTCTTT.

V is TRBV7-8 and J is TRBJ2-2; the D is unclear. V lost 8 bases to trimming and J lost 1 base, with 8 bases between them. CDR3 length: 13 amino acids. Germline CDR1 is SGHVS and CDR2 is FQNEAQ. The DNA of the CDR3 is TGTGCCAGCCGCCGTTTGAACACCGGGGAGCTGTTTTTT. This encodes CASRRLNTGELFF.

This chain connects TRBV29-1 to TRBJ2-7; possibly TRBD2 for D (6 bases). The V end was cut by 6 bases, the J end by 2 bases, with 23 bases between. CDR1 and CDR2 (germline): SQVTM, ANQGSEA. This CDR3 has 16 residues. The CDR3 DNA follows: TGCAGCGTCGAGGGGTTGACGGAGGGCAATCCCTACGAGCAGTACTTC. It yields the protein CSVEGLTEGNPYEQYF.

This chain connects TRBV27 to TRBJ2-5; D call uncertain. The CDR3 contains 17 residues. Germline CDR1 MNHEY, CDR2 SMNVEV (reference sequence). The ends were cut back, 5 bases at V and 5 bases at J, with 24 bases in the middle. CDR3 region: CASSPFLSRPMGETQYF. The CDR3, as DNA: TGTGCCAGCAGTCCCTTCCTTTCTAGACCCATGGGGGAGACCCAGTACTTC.

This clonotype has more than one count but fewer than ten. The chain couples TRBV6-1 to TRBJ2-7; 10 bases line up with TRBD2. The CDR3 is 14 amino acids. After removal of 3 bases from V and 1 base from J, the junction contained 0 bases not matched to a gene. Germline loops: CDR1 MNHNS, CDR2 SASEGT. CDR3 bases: TGTGCCAGCAGTGATAGCGGGAGGTCCTACGAGCAGTACTTC. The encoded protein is CASSDSGRSYEQYF.

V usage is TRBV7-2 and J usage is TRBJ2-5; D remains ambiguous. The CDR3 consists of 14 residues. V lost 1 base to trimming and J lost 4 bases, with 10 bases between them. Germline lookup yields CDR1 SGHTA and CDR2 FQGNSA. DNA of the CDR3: TGTGCCAGCAGCTTAGTACTGGCGGCAGAGACCCAGTACTTC. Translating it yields CASSLVLAAETQYF.

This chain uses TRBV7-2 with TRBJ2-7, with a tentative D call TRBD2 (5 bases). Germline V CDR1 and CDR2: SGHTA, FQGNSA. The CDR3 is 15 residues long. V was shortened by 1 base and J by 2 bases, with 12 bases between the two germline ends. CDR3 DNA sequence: TGTGCCAGCAGCTTAGAGGCGCGGGCTGCCTACGAGCAGTACTTC. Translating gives CASSLEARAAYEQYF.

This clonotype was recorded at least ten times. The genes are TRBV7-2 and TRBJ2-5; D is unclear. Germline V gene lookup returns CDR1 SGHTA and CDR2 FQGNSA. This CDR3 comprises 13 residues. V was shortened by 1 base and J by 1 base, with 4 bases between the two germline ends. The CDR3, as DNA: TGTGCCAGCAGCTTAGGCAGCCAAGAGACCCAGTACTTC. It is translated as CASSLGSQETQYF. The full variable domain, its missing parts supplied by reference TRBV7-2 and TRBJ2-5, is GAGVSQSPSNKVTEKGKDVELRCDPISGHTALYWYRQSLGQGLEFLIYFQGNSAPDKSGLPSDRFSAERTGGSVSTLTIQRTQQEDSAVYLCASSLGSQETQYFGPGTRLLVL.

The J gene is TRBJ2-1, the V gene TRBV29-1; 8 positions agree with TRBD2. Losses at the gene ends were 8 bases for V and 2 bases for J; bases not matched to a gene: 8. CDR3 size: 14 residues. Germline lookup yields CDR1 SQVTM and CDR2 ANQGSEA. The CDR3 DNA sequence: TGCAGCTTCTTTAGCGGGGCTCCCTACAATGAGCAGTTCTTC. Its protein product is CSFFSGAPYNEQFF.

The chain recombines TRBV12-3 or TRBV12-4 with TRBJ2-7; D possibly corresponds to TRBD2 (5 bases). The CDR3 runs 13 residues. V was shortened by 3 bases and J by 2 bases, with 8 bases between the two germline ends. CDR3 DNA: TGTGCCAGCAGTTTGGTCGGGGCCTACGAGCAGTACTTC. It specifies CASSLVGAYEQYF.